One and the same sample provided the 32 T cell receptor beta chains below, sequenced in a study of blood T cells in healthy people across ages. A second roughly 6 to 12 cycle PCR used barcoded and J-beta primers. Each CDR3 protein is one row after TCRdb ran MiXCR on the 5' RACE reads. This table has 1.5 million or so distinct CDR3 sequences, under 55% appearing once. The sequenced material came from blood. These receptors came from a woman between 18 and 29 years old in good health.

The gene calls are TRBV20-1 and TRBJ2-1; D is ambiguous. V lost 8 bases to trimming and J lost 1 base, with 12 bases between them. In germline, CDR1 is DFQATT, CDR2 SNEGSKA (reference sequence). The CDR3 length is 13 residues. CDR3 residues: CSCPDSSYNEQFF. In DNA, the CDR3 is TGCAGTTGTCCAGACTCTTCCTACAATGAGCAGTTCTTC.

This clonotype was observed a few times. The rearrangement joins TRBV12-3 or TRBV12-4 to TRBJ2-3, with a weak D call TRBD2 (5 bases). The CDR3 consists of 16 residues. Trimming removed 7 bases at V and 3 bases at J, with 20 bases between. The chain's CDR3 is CASISRGHPPTDTQYF. For the CDR3, the DNA is TGTGCCAGCATCTCACGGGGTCATCCCCCAACAGATACGCAGTATTTT.

This clonotype was detected a few times. J is TRBJ2-1 and V is TRBV4-3; no clear D. CDR3 length: 15 amino acids. Deletions cut 0 bases from V and 5 bases from J, with 11 bases between. Germline loops: CDR1 LGHNA, CDR2 YSLEER. CDR3 in amino acids: CASSQESGYDNEQFF. Here the CDR3 DNA reads TGCGCCAGCAGCCAAGAGTCAGGATACGACAATGAGCAGTTCTTC.

This clonotype was observed a handful of times. The gene calls are TRBV5-4 and TRBJ2-7, with D possibly being TRBD1 (6 bases). Germline values: CDR1 SGHNT, CDR2 YYREEE (reference sequence). Trimming shortened V by 4 bases and J by 5 bases, and 16 bases separated the two germline ends. This CDR3 has 14 amino acids. The CDR3 reads CASSLKAGADEQYF. The CDR3 coding sequence is TGTGCCAGCAGCCTTAAAGCAGGGGCGGACGAGCAGTACTTC.

The J gene is TRBJ2-1, the V gene TRBV7-2; D remains unclear. Germline lookup yields CDR1 SGHTA and CDR2 FQGNSA. The CDR3 is made up of 14 amino acids. The V end was cut by 7 bases, the J end by 5 bases, with 15 bases between. The CDR3 protein is CASTSRTGDNEQFF. The CDR3 region has the DNA TGTGCCAGCACCTCTCGGACCGGCGACAATGAGCAGTTCTTC.

V gene TRBV4-1 combines with J gene TRBJ2-7, with D possibly TRBD2 on 5 matching bases. The CDR3 runs 15 residues. The ends were cut back, 6 bases at V and 2 bases at J, with 17 bases in the middle. Germline V gene lookup returns CDR1 MGHRA and CDR2 YSYEKL. CDR3 in DNA: TGCGCCAGCAGAAGAAGCGAGGCCGGGGCCTACGAGCAGTACTTC. It specifies CASRRSEAGAYEQYF.

This clonotype was observed a single time. The junction and the germline gene differ at one end; a read error may be behind it. The chain employs TRBV7-9 and TRBJ1-2; D gene uncertain. This CDR3 spans 12 amino acids. Germline CDR1 reads SEHNR; CDR2 reads FQNEAQ (reference sequence). CDR3 residues: CASSWGNYGHTF. The CDR3 region has the DNA TGTGCCAGCAGCTGGGGAAACTATGGCCACACCTTC.

V usage is TRBV7-2 and J usage is TRBJ2-7; possible D gene TRBD1, 6 bases. V lost 5 bases, J lost 4 bases, and 15 bases lay in between. Germline lookup yields CDR1 SGHTA and CDR2 FQGNSA. CDR3 length: 14 residues. Here the CDR3 reads CASSVDRMRYEQYF. The CDR3, as DNA: TGTGCCAGCAGCGTAGACAGGATGCGATACGAGCAGTACTTC. The complete variable domain, with remaining parts taken from reference TRBV7-2 and TRBJ2-7, reads GAGVSQSPSNKVTEKGKDVELRCDPISGHTALYWYRQSLGQGLEFLIYFQGNSAPDKSGLPSDRFSAERTGGSVSTLTIQRTQQEDSAVYLCASSVDRMRYEQYFGPGTRLTVT.

This sequence joins TRBV20-1 and TRBJ2-1; a weak D match, TRBD2 (6 bases). Germline CDR1 DFQATT, CDR2 SNEGSKA (reference sequence). The CDR3 sequence is 15 residues long. V shed 6 bases and J shed 2 bases, with 17 bases lying between them. The CDR3 sequence: CSASRASEAYNEQFF. The CDR3 DNA reads TGCAGTGCAAGCAGGGCTAGCGAGGCCTACAATGAGCAGTTCTTC.

The chain employs TRBV2 and TRBJ2-5; weak D call: TRBD2 (7 bases). V was pared by 7 bases and J by 5 bases, with 17 bases between. CDR1 and CDR2 from the germline V gene are SNHLY and FYNNEI. This CDR3 has 14 residues. In DNA form, the CDR3 reads TGTGCCAGCAATTATGGGGGGGCGCATGAGACCCAGTACTTC. The encoded protein is CASNYGGAHETQYF.

This clonotype came up a few times. The chain links TRBV7-2 to TRBJ1-6, with 9 bases identical to TRBD1. Germline V CDR1 and CDR2: SGHTA, FQGNSA. The CDR3 is made up of 18 amino acids. V was pared by 5 bases and J by 4 bases, with 12 bases of the junction left unmatched. For the CDR3, the DNA is TGTGCCAGCAGCCAGGGACAGGGAAGTGGGGTTTATAATTCACCCCTCCACTTT. The encoded protein is CASSQGQGSGVYNSPLHF.

This clonotype has just a few counts. The chain couples TRBV20-1 to TRBJ2-1; D gene ambiguous. Deletions cut 5 bases from V and 1 base from J, with 15 bases between. The CDR3 length is 15 residues. Germline assignment: CDR1 DFQATT and CDR2 SNEGSKA (reference sequence). The CDR3 reads CSASPRAVSYNEQFF. CDR3 DNA: TGCAGTGCTTCACCAAGGGCGGTTTCCTACAATGAGCAGTTCTTC.

The rearrangement uses TRBV20-1 and TRBJ1-1; D ambiguous. The germline CDR1 and CDR2 sequences are DFQATT and SNEGSKA (reference sequence). Trimming took off 3 bases at V and 2 bases at J, with 16 bases between the two ends. This CDR3 comprises 15 residues. CDR3 sequence: CSARLSGRRNTEAFF. CDR3 bases: TGCAGTGCTAGGCTCTCAGGACGTAGAAACACTGAAGCTTTCTTT.

V gene TRBV6-2 or TRBV6-3 combines with J gene TRBJ2-1; 10 bases are a match to TRBD2. Germline V CDR1 and CDR2: MNHEY, SVGEGT. This CDR3 is 14 amino acids long. With V trimmed by 7 bases and J by 9 bases, 9 bases remained unmatched. CDR3 protein: CASKWASGSGEQFF. CDR3 nucleotides: TGTGCCAGCAAATGGGCTAGCGGGAGTGGTGAGCAGTTCTTC.

The chain joins TRBV13 to TRBJ2-7, with D unclear. Germline V gene sequence: CDR1 PRHDT, CDR2 FYEKMQ (reference sequence). This CDR3 contains 14 residues. Trimming took 0 bases from V and 9 from J, leaving 15 bases between them. The CDR3 region is CASSLGRNIRGQYF. CDR3 coding DNA: TGTGCCAGCAGCTTAGGGAGGAATATTCGAGGGCAGTACTTC.

This clonotype was detected only a few times. J is TRBJ1-5 and V is TRBV28; weak D call: TRBD1 (6 bases). The germline CDR1 and CDR2 sequences are MDHEN and SYDVKM. V lost 5 bases to trimming and J lost 2 bases, with 13 bases between them. CDR3 length: 15 amino acids. CDR3 nucleotides: TGTGCCAGCAGTACGAGACAGGTGGGCAATCAGCCCCAGCATTTT. Translation: CASSTRQVGNQPQHF.

This chain joins TRBV29-1 and TRBJ2-7; the match to TRBD2 covers 9 bases. Germline trimming cut 6 bases from V and 6 bases from J; bases unmatched to any gene: 9. This CDR3 has 13 amino acids. Germline assignment: CDR1 SQVTM and CDR2 ANQGSEA. The CDR3 sequence is CSVTSGPAFEQYF. In nucleotides, the CDR3 is TGCAGCGTAACTAGCGGGCCCGCTTTCGAGCAGTACTTC.

The genes are TRBV7-2 and TRBJ2-5; D is undetermined. Germline loops: CDR1 SGHTA, CDR2 FQGNSA. The CDR3 loop spans 15 amino acids. With 1 base removed from V and 5 bases from J, the gap between germline ends came to 14 bases. Here the CDR3 DNA reads TGTGCCAGCAGCTTAGTTGCCCTAACCGGGGAGACCCAGTACTTC. Its translation: CASSLVALTGETQYF.

This chain uses TRBV12-3 or TRBV12-4 with TRBJ1-6; D is unclear. The CDR3 runs to 15 residues. V lost 6 bases to trimming and J lost 7 bases, with 16 bases between them. DNA of the CDR3: TGTGCCAGCAGCACCTTGGGAGTCGGGAATTCACCCCTCCACTTT. Its translation is CASSTLGVGNSPLHF.

The chain combines TRBV6-2 or TRBV6-3 with TRBJ2-3; 10 positions agree with TRBD1. CDR3 length: 16 amino acids. The V and J ends lost 6 bases and 3 bases, in that order; junction bases with no gene match: 9. CDR1 MNHEY and CDR2 SVGEGT come from the germline V gene. CDR3 loop: CASSPLGQGRTDTQYF. The CDR3 DNA reads TGTGCCAGCAGCCCCCTGGGACAGGGGAGGACAGATACGCAGTATTTT.

Only a few counts were recorded for this clonotype. The chain carries TRBV4-3 and TRBJ2-1, with 7 bases fitting TRBD2. The CDR3 is 15 residues long. The J segment lost 3 bases and the V segment lost 5 bases, leaving 7 bases of the junction unmatched. Germline values: CDR1 LGHNA, CDR2 YSLEER. The DNA for the CDR3 is TGCGCCAGCAGCTTTACAGCGGGGAGCTACAATGAGCAGTTCTTC. Translating gives CASSFTAGSYNEQFF.

This clonotype was detected only a few times. The rearrangement joins TRBV5-5 to TRBJ1-2; 7 bases map to TRBD1. Trimming at V came to 2 bases and at J to 0 bases, leaving 13 bases not matched to a gene. The CDR3 sequence is 18 residues long. The germline gives CDR1 SGHKS, CDR2 YYEKEE (reference sequence). CDR3 DNA sequence: TGTGCCAGCAGCTTTTTTCAACCGACAGGGACTCCTAACTATGGCTACACCTTC. Translated, it gives CASSFFQPTGTPNYGYTF. Drawing the rest from reference TRBV5-5 and TRBJ1-2, the complete variable domain is DAGVTQSPTHLIKTRGQQVTLRCSPISGHKSVSWYQQVLGQGPQFIFQYYEKEERGRGNFPDRFSARQFPNYSSELNVNALLLGDSALYLCASSFFQPTGTPNYGYTFGSGTRLTVV.

Concerning this clonotype: One junction end disagrees with the germline gene, perhaps due to a read error. The chain combines TRBV6-6 with TRBJ2-5; 10 bases line up with TRBD1. The J call may be incorrect, as the DNA end agrees better with TRBJ2-7. Per the germline V gene, CDR1 is MNHNY and CDR2 is SVGAGI (reference sequence). This CDR3 is built from 15 residues. DNA of the CDR3: TGTGCCGGCAGTTACCGGGACAGGGGTAATTACGAGCAGTACTTC. It specifies CAGSYRDRGNYEQYF.

V is TRBV6-2 or TRBV6-3 and J is TRBJ2-5, with D tentatively TRBD2 (6 bases). The J call may be mistaken, given a closer DNA end match to TRBJ2-1. The CDR3 contains 16 residues. The germline V gene has CDR1 MNHEY and CDR2 SVGEGT. CDR3 sequence reads: CASSYLGSGNQETQFF. The CDR3 DNA is TGTGCCAGCAGTTACCTTGGTAGCGGAAACCAAGAGACCCAGTTCTTC.

This rearrangement joins TRBV20-1 to TRBJ2-7, with D perhaps matching TRBD1 (6 bases). CDR1 is DFQATT, CDR2 SNEGSKA, per germline (reference sequence). V was clipped by 5 bases and J by 1 base, with 18 bases between them. There are 15 residues in the CDR3. The CDR3 sequence is CSAPPLQGLSYEQYF. For the CDR3, the DNA is TGCAGTGCTCCCCCTTTGCAGGGGTTATCCTACGAGCAGTACTTC.

This clonotype was seen once. The chain carries TRBV20-1 and TRBJ1-2; perhaps TRBD1 as D (5 bases). The CDR3 loop spans 14 amino acids. The V gene's germline CDR1 is DFQATT and CDR2 SNEGSKA (reference sequence). V dropped 5 bases and J dropped 4 bases, with 17 bases sitting between them. The CDR3 DNA reads as TGCAGTGCTCGAAATTCAGGGAGCTTCTATGGCTACACCTTC. Translating it yields CSARNSGSFYGYTF.

This sequence joins TRBV5-1 and TRBJ2-5; 8 nucleotides line up with TRBD1. Per germline, CDR1 SGHRS and CDR2 YFSETQ. CDR3 length: 16 residues. With V trimmed by 10 bases and J by 2 bases, 16 bases remained unmatched. The CDR3 is CASAPGDRGWQETQYF. CDR3 bases: TGCGCCTCCGCCCCCGGAGACAGGGGATGGCAAGAGACCCAGTACTTC.

This clonotype appeared a few times. The chain employs TRBV7-9 and TRBJ1-4, with D perhaps matching TRBD1 (5 bases). CDR3 size: 15 residues. Germline V gene data show CDR1 as SEHNR and CDR2 as FQNEAQ (reference sequence). V was cut by 5 bases and J by 0 bases, with 10 bases left in between. The CDR3 DNA reads TGTGCCAGCAGCGCCCGACAGTCAACTAATGAAAAACTGTTTTTT. It is translated as CASSARQSTNEKLFF.

The chain carries TRBV27 and TRBJ1-2; D is unresolved. V was trimmed by 1 base and J by 4 bases, leaving 10 bases between them. The CDR3 extends over 14 amino acids. Germline CDR1 reads MNHEY; CDR2 reads SMNVEV (reference sequence). The chain's CDR3 is CASSLWGFGYGYTF. CDR3 nucleotides: TGTGCCAGCAGTTTATGGGGATTCGGCTATGGCTACACCTTC.

This chain connects TRBV12-3 or TRBV12-4 to TRBJ2-1; D is undetermined. There are 13 residues in the CDR3. V was shortened by 7 bases and J by 3 bases, with 10 bases between the two germline ends. The CDR3 nucleotides are TGTGCCAGCACCACCTACAACTACAATGAGCAGTTCTTC. This encodes CASTTYNYNEQFF.

This chain links TRBV12-3 or TRBV12-4 with TRBJ2-6; 8 nucleotides line up with TRBD1. The ends lost 5 bases at V and 2 bases at J; junction bases unmatched: 5. This CDR3 has 16 residues. CDR3 region: CASSIRGRAGANVLTF. The DNA for the CDR3 is TGTGCCAGCAGTATCAGGGGGCGCGCTGGGGCCAACGTCCTGACTTTC.

This clonotype occurred a few times. This sequence joins TRBV7-9 and TRBJ1-1; TRBD1 is a possible D gene (6 bases). Germline CDR1 reads SEHNR; CDR2 reads FQNEAQ (reference sequence). V shed 7 bases and J shed 2 bases, with 17 bases lying between them. The CDR3 has 15 residues. CDR3 protein: CASTGVGGGNTEAFF. The CDR3 DNA reads as TGTGCCAGCACCGGTGTTGGGGGCGGCAACACTGAAGCTTTCTTT.